A single sample is the source of the 13 T cell receptor beta chains below, sequenced in a study of cytomegalovirus exposure and HLA in healthy donors. 13 Jbeta primers and 60 Vbeta primers were used for the PCR. Generated by immunoSEQ multiplex PCR, the TCRdb table keeps only in-frame clones and is missing some. The repertoire holds about 130,000 clones, with about 8.5% as singletons. Sequenced: PBMCs. These receptors were taken from a man aged 35 to 55 in good health and CMV-seronegative.

V is TRBV7-9 and J is TRBJ1-1; 11 bases fit TRBD1. V lost 4 bases, J lost 6 bases, and 4 bases stayed unmatched. Germline V gene data show CDR1 as SEHNR and CDR2 as FQNEAQ (reference sequence). The CDR3 runs to 14 residues. DNA for the CDR3: TGTGCCAGCAGCTCTGGACAGGGGGCATCTGAAGCTTTCTTT. This sequence encodes CASSSGQGASEAFF.

This clone has just a few counts. J is TRBJ2-3 and V is TRBV7-9; D not resolved. CDR1 SEHNR and CDR2 FQNEAQ come from the germline V gene (reference sequence). There are 13 residues in the CDR3. Trimming cost V 5 bases and J 2 bases, with 8 bases left between them. CDR3 sequence (DNA): TGTGCCAGCAGCGTCTATAACACAGATACGCAGTATTTT. Its protein is CASSVYNTDTQYF.

J is TRBJ1-3 and V is TRBV4-1, with TRBD1 as a possible D gene (5 bases). The CDR3 extends over 16 amino acids. The V gene's germline CDR1 is MGHRA and CDR2 YSYEKL. V was clipped by 0 bases and J by 3 bases, with 12 bases between them. CDR3 protein: CASSQEGWGGGNTIYF. The CDR3 DNA follows: TGCGCCAGCAGCCAAGAGGGCTGGGGCGGTGGAAACACCATATATTTT.

This clone was counted at least ten times. Other nucleotide sequences from this sample produce the same CDR3. This chain joins TRBV19 and TRBJ1-1; no firm D call. This CDR3 has 14 residues. CDR1 is LNHDA, CDR2 SQIVND, per germline (reference sequence). V was trimmed by 3 bases and J by 4 bases, leaving 12 bases between them. The CDR3 DNA sequence: TGTGCCAGTAGTATGGGTCGCGGTTCCACTGAAGCTTTCTTT. Protein: CASSMGRGSTEAFF.

J is TRBJ2-5 and V is TRBV14; TRBD2 matches 13 bases. After removal of 4 bases from V and 4 bases from J, the junction contained 3 bases not matched to a gene. From germline, CDR1 is SGHDN and CDR2 FVKESK. CDR3 length: 15 amino acids. The CDR3 loop reads CASSRLAGGGETQYF. In nucleotides, the CDR3 is TGTGCCAGCAGCCGACTAGCGGGGGGAGGAGAGACCCAGTACTTC.

The sample holds a few counts of this clone. The chain uses TRBV10-3 and TRBJ1-1, with D uncertain. The V gene lost 10 bases and the J gene lost 4 bases, with 16 bases spanning the gap. The length of the CDR3 is 13 residues. The germline V gene encodes CDR1 ENHRY and CDR2 SYGVKD. The CDR3, as DNA: TGTGCCACCTTCTTGGAGGATTTCACTGAAGCTTTCTTT. Its protein product is CATFLEDFTEAFF.

The chain employs TRBV11-3 and TRBJ2-7; TRBD1 matches 7 bases. CDR1 is SGHNT and CDR2 is YENEEA in the germline V gene. The CDR3 extends over 14 amino acids. J was trimmed by 3 bases and V by 5 bases; bases with no gene match: 7. The CDR3 coding sequence is TGTGCCAGCAGCCCCCGGGACAGCCTCTACGAGCAGTACTTC. It encodes CASSPRDSLYEQYF.

The chain employs TRBV19 and TRBJ1-6; D perhaps matches TRBD1 (5 bases). From germline, CDR1 is LNHDA and CDR2 SQIVND (reference sequence). This CDR3 has 14 amino acids. Trimming shortened V by 5 bases and J by 8 bases, and 13 bases separated the two germline ends. The CDR3 spells CASSWEVGDSPLHF. The CDR3 DNA follows: TGTGCCAGTAGTTGGGAGGTGGGGGATTCACCCCTCCACTTT.

The chain uses TRBV4-1 and TRBJ2-7; the D gene is possibly TRBD1 (5 bases). Germline V gene data show CDR1 as MGHRA and CDR2 as YSYEKL. This CDR3 comprises 15 residues. Trimming shortened V by 4 bases and J by 4 bases, and 17 bases separated the two germline ends. As DNA, the CDR3 is TGCGCCAGCAGCCCCAGGGTTAACGCGGCTTACGAGCAGTACTTC. This encodes CASSPRVNAAYEQYF.

This clone was observed a handful of times. The V gene is TRBV6-5, the J gene TRBJ2-1, with D perhaps TRBD1 (8 bases). This CDR3 contains 14 residues. Trimming took 2 bases from V and 8 from J, leaving 13 bases between them. Germline loops: CDR1 MNHEY, CDR2 SVGAGI. CDR3 residues: CASSYTGGRDEQFF. CDR3 sequence (DNA): TGTGCCAGCAGTTACACAGGGGGGAGGGATGAGCAGTTCTTC.

This clone was observed a handful of times. The CDR3 loop is CASSLDQGSANTGELFF. In DNA, the CDR3 is TGCGCCAGCAGCTTGGACCAGGGGTCCGCGAACACCGGGGAGCTGTTTTTT. The chain joins TRBV5-1 to TRBJ2-2, with D possibly TRBD1 on 6 matching bases. Germline-derived CDR1 and CDR2 are SGHRS and YFSETQ. This CDR3 contains 17 residues. Trimming took 0 bases from V and 0 from J, leaving 12 bases between them. The variable domain in full, completed from reference TRBV5-1 and TRBJ2-2, reads KAGVTQTPRYLIKTRGQQVTLSCSPISGHRSVSWYQQTPGQGLQFLFEYFSETQRNKGNFPGRFSGRQFSNSRSEMNVSTLELGDSALYLCASSLDQGSANTGELFFGEGSRLTVL.

This clone was seen a few times. In nucleotides, the CDR3 is TGTGCCAGCAGTTTACAGGGAGGCTATGGCTACACCTTC. Encoded protein: CASSLQGGYGYTF. This sequence joins TRBV28 and TRBJ1-2; D perhaps matches TRBD1 (5 bases). The germline gives CDR1 MDHEN, CDR2 SYDVKM. V was trimmed by 2 bases and J by 4 bases, leaving 8 bases between them. The CDR3 runs to 13 residues.

There are a few counts of this clone. J is TRBJ2-6 and V is TRBV2; the D gene is possibly TRBD1 (5 bases). Germline loops: CDR1 SNHLY, CDR2 FYNNEI. The CDR3 is made up of 16 amino acids. V lost 6 bases and J 0 bases, leaving 12 bases between the germline ends. In DNA form, the CDR3 reads TGTGCCAGCAGAATGACAGTCAACTCTGGGGCCAACGTCCTGACTTTC. It is translated as CASRMTVNSGANVLTF.